The source of this T cell receptor beta chain is a study of blood T cells in healthy people across ages. The CDR3 is 21 residues long. Trimming took 1 base from V and 5 from J, leaving 30 bases between them. Germline values: CDR1 MDHEN, CDR2 SYDVKM. PCR was performed a second time for about 7 to 12 cycles using a sample-barcoded 5' primer and a J-beta primer mix. Each CDR3 protein is one row after TCRdb ran MiXCR on the 5' RACE reads. This table holds about 1.1 million distinct CDR3 sequences, roughly two fifths found once. The receptor was isolated from a man younger than 35 in good health. The chain couples TRBV28 to TRBJ2-1, with D possibly called TRBD1 or TRBD2 (5 bases each). Sequenced material: blood. CDR3 loop: CASSLLTQTVRGERTDNEQFF. CDR3 nucleotides: TGTGCCAGCAGTTTATTGACACAGACAGTAAGGGGAGAGAGAACGGACAATGAGCAGTTCTTC.